The 14 T cell receptor beta chains below come from one sample, sequenced in a study of memory CD4+ T cells and cytomegalovirus serostatus. Here immunoSEQ multiplex PCR was the method, and the copy in TCRdb shows in-frame clones only, minus some. This sample has tens of thousands of clones; 70% to 80% occur once, and the top ten carry approximately 4.5%. The sort gate was single viable CD3+CD4+CD8-CD45RO+ cells for memory CD4+ T cells. The sequenced sample consisted of memory CD4+ T cells from blood. These receptors were obtained from an adult in good health and CMV-seropositive.

The chain uses TRBV29-1 and TRBJ1-2; D unresolved. This CDR3 has 13 amino acids. V dropped 7 bases and J dropped 3 bases, with 15 bases sitting between them. Germline V gene sequence: CDR1 SQVTM, CDR2 ANQGSEA. DNA for the CDR3: TGCAGCGCCCGAGGAGCAGGCCACTATGGCTACACCTTC. This gives the protein CSARGAGHYGYTF.

The J gene is TRBJ1-2, the V gene TRBV6-1; 8 nucleotides match TRBD1. J lost 8 bases, V lost 7 bases, and 6 bases had no gene match. The germline gives CDR1 MNHNS, CDR2 SASEGT. This CDR3 has 12 amino acids. The CDR3 bases are TGTGCCAGCACCATGGACAGGGCCGGCTACACCTTC. Translating gives CASTMDRAGYTF.

This clone appeared once. One junction end does not reproduce the germline sequence, and a read error may be involved. The chain links TRBV18 to TRBJ2-7, with D maybe TRBD1 (5 bases). The CDR3 has 13 residues. Germline V gene sequence: CDR1 KGHSH, CDR2 LQKENI. The CDR3 spells CASSPRQGYEQYF. CDR3 sequence (DNA): TGTGCCAGCTCGCCACGGCAGGGCTACGAGCAGTACTTC.

This clone has a single count. In DNA, the CDR3 is TGTGCCAGCAGTTCCCTATACGAGCAGTACTTC. This codes for CASSSLYEQYF. This sequence joins TRBV5-4 and TRBJ2-7; D not resolved. Germline-derived CDR1 and CDR2 are SGHNT and YYREEE (reference sequence). Trimming took 5 bases from V and 4 from J, leaving 7 bases between them. This CDR3 has 11 residues.

The gene calls are TRBV7-2 and TRBJ1-1, with unresolved D. In germline, CDR1 is SGHTA, CDR2 FQGNSA. The V end was cut by 2 bases, the J end by 0 bases, with 7 bases between. This CDR3 region has 14 residues. The CDR3 loop reads CASSLSSVNTEAFF. In nucleotides, the CDR3 is TGTGCCAGCAGCTTATCTTCCGTGAACACTGAAGCTTTCTTT.

The chain joins TRBV5-6 to TRBJ2-6; D is perhaps TRBD2 (5 bases). The ends were cut back, 2 bases at V and 0 bases at J, with 12 bases in the middle. Germline V CDR1 and CDR2: SGHDT, YYEEEE. There are 17 residues in the CDR3. CDR3 nucleotide sequence: TGTGCCAGCAGCTTCCGATTCCGGGGCTCTGGGGCCAACGTCCTGACTTTC. Amino acids: CASSFRFRGSGANVLTF.

In this sample, this clone turned up once. This sequence joins TRBV4-3 and TRBJ2-3; D is unclear. The CDR3 spans 13 residues. The germline V and J ends were trimmed by 1 base and 3 bases, with 5 bases remaining between them. The germline V gene has CDR1 LGHNA and CDR2 YSLEER. The CDR3 DNA is TGCGCCAGCAGCCAAGTATTAACAGATACGCAGTATTTT. Encoded protein: CASSQVLTDTQYF.

V usage is TRBV2 and J usage is TRBJ2-2; 7 positions agree with TRBD2. Germline V gene data show CDR1 as SNHLY and CDR2 as FYNNEI. This CDR3 has 14 amino acids. V was clipped by 6 bases and J by 5 bases; unmatched bases: 6. CDR3 coding DNA: TGTGCCAGCAGGGAGACTAGCCTAACCGGGGAGCTGTTTTTT. It translates to CASRETSLTGELFF.

The V gene is TRBV4-1, the J gene TRBJ2-5, with 15 bases identical to TRBD2. Trimming at V came to 3 bases and at J to 4 bases, leaving 12 bases not matched to a gene. The CDR3 runs to 19 residues. Germline V gene data show CDR1 as MGHRA and CDR2 as YSYEKL. The chain's CDR3 is CASSHLGLAGGPDRETQYF. DNA for the CDR3: TGCGCCAGCAGCCACCTCGGACTAGCGGGGGGGCCCGACCGAGAGACCCAGTACTTC.

The chain carries TRBV11-3 and TRBJ2-3; TRBD2 is a possible D gene (6 bases). Trimming stripped 5 bases from V and 5 bases from J, with 14 bases between. The CDR3 has 14 amino acids. Germline CDR1 SGHNT, CDR2 YENEEA. CDR3 sequence reads: CASSPGLTQDTQYF. The CDR3 region has the DNA TGTGCCAGCAGCCCCGGACTAACTCAAGATACGCAGTATTTT.

The chain is built from TRBV19 and TRBJ1-1, with D perhaps matching TRBD1 (6 bases). The germline V gene encodes CDR1 LNHDA and CDR2 SQIVND (reference sequence). Trimming pared 5 bases from V and 3 bases from J, leaving 22 bases between. The CDR3 consists of 17 residues. The CDR3 DNA reads as TGTGCCAGTAGTCCCGCCCGGGGGCCAAGAGGGTACACTGAAGCTTTCTTT. Its translation is CASSPARGPRGYTEAFF. Drawing the rest from reference TRBV19 and TRBJ1-1, the complete variable domain is DGGITQSPKYLFRKEGQNVTLSCEQNLNHDAMYWYRQDPGQGLRLIYYSQIVNDFQKGDIAEGYSVSREKKESFPLTVTSAQKNPTAFYLCASSPARGPRGYTEAFFGQGTRLTVV.

V and J are TRBV7-9 and TRBJ2-1, with 9 bases aligning to TRBD2. Germline CDR1 is SEHNR and CDR2 is FQNEAQ (reference sequence). V lost 1 base and J lost 9; bases outside the gene matches: 13. CDR3 size: 17 residues. The CDR3 DNA reads as TGTGCCAGCAGCTTAGAGTACGGACTAGCGAAAACGGGTGAGCAGTTCTTC. Protein product: CASSLEYGLAKTGEQFF.

The rearrangement links TRBV11-2 to TRBJ1-6; TRBD1 might be the D (5 bases). The CDR3 consists of 16 residues. V lost 1 base, J lost 14 bases, and 21 bases lay in between. Per germline, CDR1 SGHAT and CDR2 FQNNGV. The CDR3 spells CASSLGSIGRGRALHF. The CDR3 bases are TGTGCCAGCAGCTTAGGGTCTATTGGTAGGGGTCGGGCCCTCCACTTT.

The gene calls are TRBV29-1 and TRBJ2-7; TRBD1 agrees at 9 bases. V gave up 2 bases and J gave up 5 bases; unmatched junction bases: 7. Per germline, CDR1 SQVTM and CDR2 ANQGSEA. The length of the CDR3 is 14 residues. In DNA, the CDR3 is TGCAGCGTTGAACGGGGACAGGGTGGCGACGAGCAGTACTTC. It codes for CSVERGQGGDEQYF.